The next 6 T cell receptor beta chains were all read from a single sample in a study of blood T cell repertoires in COVID-19. This table comes from immunoSEQ multiplex PCR, and its TCRdb copy is limited to in-frame clones, with some not included. Here the sample spans 200,000 to 250,000 clones, 65% to 90% being singletons. The material sequenced was peripheral blood. These receptor sequences come from a man aged 50 to 59 with acute or convalescent COVID-19.

This clone was picked up one time. The CDR3 sequence: CASSLRTSGDEQFF. Written as DNA, the CDR3 is TGTGCCAGCAGCTTACGGACTAGTGGTGATGAGCAGTTCTTC. This chain connects TRBV7-3 to TRBJ2-1, with TRBD2 matching over 7 bases. Germline CDR1 SGHTA, CDR2 FQGTGA. Trimming at V came to 2 bases and at J to 8 bases, leaving 6 bases not matched to a gene. The CDR3 is 14 amino acids.

The sample holds one count of this clone. The chain recombines TRBV7-9 with TRBJ1-6; D ambiguous. CDR3 length: 14 residues. Looked up from germline, CDR1 is SEHNR and CDR2 is FQNEAQ (reference sequence). The V end lost 2 bases, the J end lost 9 bases, and 11 bases lay between the germline ends. For the CDR3, the DNA is TGTGCCAGCAGCTTACCCGGGAGCAGTTCACCCCTCCACTTT. Protein product: CASSLPGSSSPLHF.

This chain connects TRBV19 to TRBJ2-1; 7 bases match TRBD2. The junction had 15 bases not matched to a gene; V was cut back by 4 bases and J by 6 bases. The CDR3 runs 17 residues. Germline V lookup: CDR1 LNHDA, CDR2 SQIVND (reference sequence). CDR3 DNA: TGTGCCAGTAGTACAGCCCTTGATCCAGGGAGGGGCAATGAGCAGTTCTTC. Amino acid sequence: CASSTALDPGRGNEQFF.

The chain uses TRBV12-3 or TRBV12-4 and TRBJ1-1; D gene unclear. The CDR3 runs 12 residues. V gave up 3 bases and J gave up 5 bases, with 7 bases separating them. The CDR3 region has the DNA TGTGCCAGCAGTTTCCCTAGAACTGAAGCTTTCTTT. This encodes CASSFPRTEAFF.

This sequence joins TRBV7-2 and TRBJ1-4; 7 nucleotides align to TRBD1. Germline V gene data show CDR1 as SGHTA and CDR2 as FQGNSA. The CDR3 sequence is 16 residues long. Losses at the gene ends were 5 bases for V and 8 bases for J; bases not matched to a gene: 14. The CDR3: CASSINPGTAIEKLFF. The CDR3 nucleotides read TGTGCCAGCAGCATAAACCCCGGGACAGCAATAGAAAAACTGTTTTTT.

The chain joins TRBV5-1 to TRBJ2-5, with 7 bases that match TRBD1. V was pared by 2 bases and J by 2 bases, with 9 bases of the junction left unmatched. The CDR3 covers 16 residues. Germline V gives CDR1 SGHRS, CDR2 YFSETQ. The CDR3 region is CASSFSTGTNQETQYF. The CDR3 DNA follows: TGCGCCAGCAGCTTTTCGACAGGGACCAATCAAGAGACCCAGTACTTC.